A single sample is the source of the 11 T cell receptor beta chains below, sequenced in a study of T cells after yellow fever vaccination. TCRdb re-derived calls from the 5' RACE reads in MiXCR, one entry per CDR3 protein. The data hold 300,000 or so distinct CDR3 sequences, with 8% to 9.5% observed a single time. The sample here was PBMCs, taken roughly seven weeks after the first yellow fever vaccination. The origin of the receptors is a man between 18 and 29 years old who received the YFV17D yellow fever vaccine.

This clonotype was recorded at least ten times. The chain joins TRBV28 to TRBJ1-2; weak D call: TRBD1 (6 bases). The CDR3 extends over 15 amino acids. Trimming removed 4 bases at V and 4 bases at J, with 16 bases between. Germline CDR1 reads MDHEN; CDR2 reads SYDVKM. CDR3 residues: CASSSPSQGTYGYTF. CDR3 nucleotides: TGTGCCAGCAGTTCGCCCTCACAGGGAACCTATGGCTACACCTTC.

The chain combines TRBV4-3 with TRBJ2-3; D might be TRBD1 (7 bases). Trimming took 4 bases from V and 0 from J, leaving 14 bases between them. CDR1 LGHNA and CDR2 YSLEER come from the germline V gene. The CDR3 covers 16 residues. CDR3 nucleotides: TGCGCCAGCAGCCTCAGGGGGGCTGCCAGCACAGATACGCAGTATTTT. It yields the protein CASSLRGAASTDTQYF.

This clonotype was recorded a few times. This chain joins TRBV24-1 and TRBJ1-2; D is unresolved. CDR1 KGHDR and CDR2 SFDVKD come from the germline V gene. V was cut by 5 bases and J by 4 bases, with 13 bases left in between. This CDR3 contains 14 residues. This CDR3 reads CATSAGEAGYGYTF. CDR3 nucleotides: TGTGCCACCAGTGCCGGGGAGGCGGGCTATGGCTACACCTTC.

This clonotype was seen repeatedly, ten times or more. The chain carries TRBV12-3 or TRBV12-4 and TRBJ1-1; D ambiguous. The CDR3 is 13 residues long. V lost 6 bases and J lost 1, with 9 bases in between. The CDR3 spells CASSPAGNTEAFF. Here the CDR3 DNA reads TGTGCCAGCAGCCCAGCAGGGAACACTGAAGCTTTCTTT.

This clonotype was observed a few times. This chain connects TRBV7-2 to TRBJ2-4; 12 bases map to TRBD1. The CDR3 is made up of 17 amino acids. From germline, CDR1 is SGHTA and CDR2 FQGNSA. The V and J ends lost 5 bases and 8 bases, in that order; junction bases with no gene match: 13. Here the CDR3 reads CASSPTSGTGGRDIQYF. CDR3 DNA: TGTGCCAGCAGCCCCACTTCCGGGACAGGGGGCCGGGACATTCAGTACTTC.

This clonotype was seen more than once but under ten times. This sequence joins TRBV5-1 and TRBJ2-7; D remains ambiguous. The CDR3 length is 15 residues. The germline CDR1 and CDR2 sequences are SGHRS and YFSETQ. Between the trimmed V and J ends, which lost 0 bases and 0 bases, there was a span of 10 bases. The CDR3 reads CASSLEAMSSYEQYF. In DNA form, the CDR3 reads TGCGCCAGCAGCTTGGAGGCCATGAGCTCCTACGAGCAGTACTTC.

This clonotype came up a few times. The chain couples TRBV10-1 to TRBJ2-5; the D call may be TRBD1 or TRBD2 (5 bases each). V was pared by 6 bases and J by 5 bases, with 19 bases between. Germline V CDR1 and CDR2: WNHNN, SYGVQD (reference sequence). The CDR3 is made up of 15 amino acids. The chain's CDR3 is CASSPGRGLTETQYF. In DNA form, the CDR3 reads TGCGCCAGCAGCCCGGGAAGGGGCTTGACTGAGACCCAGTACTTC.

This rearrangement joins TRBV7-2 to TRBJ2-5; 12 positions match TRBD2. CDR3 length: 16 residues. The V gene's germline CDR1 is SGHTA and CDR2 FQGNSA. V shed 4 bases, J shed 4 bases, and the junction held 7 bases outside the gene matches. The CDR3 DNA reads TGTGCCAGCAGCTCGACTAGCGGGGGAGTGTTAGAGACCCAGTACTTC. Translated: CASSSTSGGVLETQYF.

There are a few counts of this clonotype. CDR3 amino acids: CATSRGQRGDHEQYF. The CDR3 bases are TGTGCCACCAGCAGAGGTCAGCGGGGGGACCACGAGCAGTACTTC. The chain recombines TRBV15 with TRBJ2-7; 9 bases fit TRBD2. J lost 5 bases, V lost 1 base, and 6 bases had no gene match. This CDR3 is built from 15 residues. Per germline, CDR1 LNHNV and CDR2 YYDKDF (reference sequence).

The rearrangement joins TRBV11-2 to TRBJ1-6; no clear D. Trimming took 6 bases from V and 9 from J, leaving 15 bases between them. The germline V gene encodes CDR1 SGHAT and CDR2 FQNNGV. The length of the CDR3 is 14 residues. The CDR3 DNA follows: TGTGCCAGCAGGTTTACCTTCGCGGGTTCACCCCTCCACTTT. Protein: CASRFTFAGSPLHF. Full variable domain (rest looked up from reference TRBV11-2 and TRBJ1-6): EAGVAQSPRYKIIEKRQSVAFWCNPISGHATLYWYQQILGQGPKLLIQFQNNGVVDDSQLPKDRFSAERLKGVDSTLKIQPAKLEDSAVYLCASRFTFAGSPLHFGNGTRLTVT.

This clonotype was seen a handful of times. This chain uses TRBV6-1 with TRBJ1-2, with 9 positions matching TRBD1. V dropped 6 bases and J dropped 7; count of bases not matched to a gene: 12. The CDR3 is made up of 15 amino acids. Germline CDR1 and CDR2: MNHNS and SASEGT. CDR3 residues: CASSPQTTGGRGYTF. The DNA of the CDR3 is TGTGCCAGCAGCCCCCAAACAACAGGGGGCCGTGGCTACACCTTC.